This T cell receptor (beta chain) was obtained from a study of shared clonotypes between healthy human individuals. Germline V gives CDR1 SGHAT, CDR2 FQNNGV. This CDR3 spans 16 amino acids. V shed 5 bases and J 0 bases; nucleotides not matched to a gene: 5. The protocol was immunoSEQ multiplex PCR, while the TCRdb copy is restricted to in-frame clones and leaves out a portion. The profile shows 980,000 or so clones, 76% of them singletons. The TCR comes from a man aged 18 to 35 in good health. The chain recombines TRBV11-2 with TRBJ2-2; TRBD2 agrees at 8 bases. The sequencing input was memory CD4+ T cells sorted from blood. Subset noted: CD45RA-negative fraction. CDR3: CASSTRTSSNTGELFF. The CDR3, as DNA: TGTGCCAGCAGCACGAGGACTAGCTCGAACACCGGGGAGCTGTTTTTT.